A selection of T cell receptor beta chains follows, all from one sample in a study of blood T cell repertoires in COVID-19. Using immunoSEQ multiplex PCR, the repertoire was profiled, and TCRdb retains in-frame clones only, with some absent. This table has under 75,000 clones, about nine tenths appearing once. Material for sequencing was peripheral blood. These receptors all stem from a man aged 25 to 45 with acute or convalescent COVID-19. Each CDR3 is given with its conserved first and last residue. The D gene is left open where the match is weak. The size field is filled for only some rows; it gives once, few, many or a size class.

.	.	TRBV5-4	TRBJ2-5	CASSANSGYETQYF	TGTGCCAGCAGCGCAAATTCAGGGTATGAGACCCAGTACTTC
.	.	TRBV18	TRBJ1-6	CASSLRTSGGSPLHF	TGTGCCAGCTCACTTCGGACTTCCGGCGGTTCACCCCTCCACTTT
.	.	TRBV3-1/TRBV3-2	TRBJ1-1	CASSQGLNTEAFF	TGTGCCAGCAGTCAAGGGCTGAACACTGAAGCTTTCTTT
.	TRBD2	TRBV7-8	TRBJ2-7	CASSRSGTSGSYEQYF	TGTGCCAGCAGCCGCTCCGGGACTAGCGGGAGTTACGAGCAGTACTTC
.	TRBD1	TRBV19	TRBJ1-2	CASSQTGVYGYTF	TGTGCCAGTAGCCAAACAGGGGTCTATGGCTACACCTTC
once	TRBD2	TRBV19	TRBJ2-1	CASSTLTSGKPPGEQFF	TGTGCCAGTAGTACTCTGACTAGCGGGAAACCCCCCGGTGAGCAGTTCTTC
.	.	TRBV27	TRBJ2-3	CASSLSSPSTDTQYF	TGTGCCAGCAGTTTATCTTCCCCTAGCACAGATACGCAGTATTTT
.	TRBD1	TRBV3-1/TRBV3-2	TRBJ1-4	CASSQGVGTGYEKLFF	TGTGCCAGCAGCCAAGGGGTAGGGACAGGGTATGAAAAACTGTTTTTT
.	TRBD1	TRBV27	TRBJ1-4	CASSLLMAGGKEKLFF	TGTGCCAGCAGTTTATTGATGGCAGGGGGAAAAGAAAAACTGTTTTTT
.	TRBD1	TRBV6-1	TRBJ1-6	CASSGVVQGANSPLHF	TGTGCCAGCAGTGGCGTCGTACAGGGGGCTAATTCACCCCTCCACTTT
few	.	TRBV6-5	TRBJ2-2	CASSSGLWELFF	TGTGCCAGCAGCTCGGGACTTTGGGAGCTGTTTTTT
.	.	TRBV18	TRBJ1-2	CASVNRTAPAEDF	TGTGCCAGCGTGAACAGGACAGCTCCAGCTGAAGACTTC
.	.	TRBV10-1	TRBJ2-7	CASSESRAPYEQYF	TGCGCCAGCAGTGAGTCGAGGGCGCCCTACGAGCAGTACTTC
once	TRBD2	TRBV24-1	TRBJ2-3	CATSDLVSGGDTDTQYF	TGTGCCACCAGTGATTTGGTTAGCGGGGGAGACACAGATACGCAGTATTTT
.	.	TRBV12-3/TRBV12-4	TRBJ2-5	CASSLQETQYF	TGTGCCAGCAGTCTCCAAGAGACCCAGTACTTC
.	TRBD1	TRBV6-5	TRBJ1-6	CASSYRTGHSPLHF	TGTGCCAGCAGTTACCGGACAGGCCATTCACCCCTCCACTTT
.	.	TRBV19	TRBJ1-5	CASSMDRTSNQPQHF	TGTGCCAGTAGTATGGACAGAACTAGCAATCAGCCCCAGCATTTT
once	.	TRBV6-2/TRBV6-3	TRBJ1-1	CASSFDRNTEAFF	TGTGCCAGCAGTTTCGACAGAAACACTGAAGCTTTCTTT
.	.	TRBV5-4	TRBJ2-2	CASSLQASNTGELFF	TGTGCCAGCAGCTTACAAGCGTCGAACACCGGGGAGCTGTTTTTT
.	TRBD1	TRBV9	TRBJ2-1	CASSPLGQVLNEQFF	TGTGCCAGCAGCCCCCTGGGACAGGTACTCAATGAGCAGTTCTTC
.	.	TRBV2	TRBJ1-2	CASSVQGTGYTF	TGTGCCAGCAGTGTCCAGGGAACTGGCTACACCTTC
.	.	TRBV4-1	TRBJ2-4	CASSQEDRGINIQYF	TGCGCCAGCAGCCAAGAAGATCGAGGGATCAACATTCAGTACTTC
few	.	TRBV10-3	TRBJ1-2	CAISAQGMEDGYTF	TGTGCCATCAGTGCCCAGGGAATGGAAGATGGCTACACCTTC
once	.	TRBV30	TRBJ2-2	CAWNRAARRAGELFF	TGTGCCTGGAACCGAGCGGCCCGGCGGGCCGGGGAGCTGTTTTTT
.	TRBD1	TRBV19	TRBJ1-1	CASSREDRGWTEAFF	TGTGCCAGTAGTCGCGAAGACAGGGGTTGGACTGAAGCTTTCTTT
once	.	TRBV10-3	TRBJ1-1	CAISESRSNTEAFF	TGTGCCATCAGTGAGTCCCGGTCGAACACTGAAGCTTTCTTT
.	.	TRBV29-1	TRBJ1-1	CSVEDRNTEAFF	TGCAGCGTTGAAGACAGGAACACTGAAGCTTTCTTT
.	TRBD1	TRBV4-1	TRBJ1-3	CASSLNVQGSGNTIYF	TGCGCCAGCAGCCTAAACGTACAGGGGTCTGGAAACACCATATATTTT